One sample yielded the 6 T cell receptor beta chains listed below, sequenced in a study of T cells after yellow fever vaccination. TCRdb reprocessed the 5' RACE reads via MiXCR and lists one record per CDR3 protein. The data contain some 500,000 distinct CDR3 sequences, approximately 13% of them singletons. Sequences were derived from PBMCs, sampled on the day of the yellow fever booster vaccination. These receptors were taken from a man between 25 and 39 years old who received the YFV17D yellow fever vaccine.

Ten or more counts support this clonotype. CDR3 amino acids: CASSPTSGGTDTQYF. The CDR3 bases are TGTGCCAGCTCACCGACTAGCGGAGGCACAGATACGCAGTATTTT. The rearrangement joins TRBV18 to TRBJ2-3; 9 nucleotides match TRBD2. The trim removed 3 bases at V and 1 base at J, leaving 2 bases unmatched. This CDR3 region has 15 residues. Germline lookup yields CDR1 KGHSH and CDR2 LQKENI.

V and J are TRBV13 and TRBJ2-7; 7 positions agree with TRBD1. V trimming: 8 bases; J trimming: 4 bases; junction bases outside the gene matches: 11. Germline CDR1 reads PRHDT; CDR2 reads FYEKMQ (reference sequence). This CDR3 is 14 amino acids long. Here the CDR3 DNA reads TGTGCCAGCGGATTACAGGGGATTCCGTACGAGCAGTACTTC. The encoded protein is CASGLQGIPYEQYF.

CDR3 sequence (DNA): TGCGCCAGCAGCTTGAGTCTCGTGTACGAGCAGTACTTC. This translates into CASSLSLVYEQYF. The chain recombines TRBV5-1 with TRBJ2-7; D is uncertain. The V end was cut by 1 base, the J end by 4 bases, with 9 bases between. Germline V gene lookup returns CDR1 SGHRS and CDR2 YFSETQ. The CDR3 has 13 residues.

The chain uses TRBV12-3 or TRBV12-4 and TRBJ2-1; D is unclear. The V end was cut by 6 bases, the J end by 0 bases, with 6 bases between. The CDR3 runs to 13 residues. The CDR3 sequence is CASSIRSYNEQFF. CDR3 bases: TGTGCCAGCAGCATCCGCTCCTACAATGAGCAGTTCTTC.

V and J are TRBV18 and TRBJ2-3, with D hard to call. The CDR3 consists of 15 residues. The V gene's germline CDR1 is KGHSH and CDR2 LQKENI. V lost 1 base, J lost 2 bases, and 10 bases lay in between. For the CDR3, the DNA is TGTGCCAGCTCACCACAGGCAGGAAACACAGATACGCAGTATTTT. Its translation: CASSPQAGNTDTQYF.

The chain carries TRBV3-1 and TRBJ1-2, with D perhaps matching TRBD1 (6 bases). The V gene's germline CDR1 is LGHDT and CDR2 YNNKEL (reference sequence). The V end lost 2 bases, the J end lost 3 bases, and 22 bases lay between the germline ends. This CDR3 has 18 residues. The DNA for the CDR3 is TGTGCCAGCAGCCAACTGGGATTCGGGGGGCGCGATGACTATGGCTACACCTTC. Its protein product is CASSQLGFGGRDDYGYTF.